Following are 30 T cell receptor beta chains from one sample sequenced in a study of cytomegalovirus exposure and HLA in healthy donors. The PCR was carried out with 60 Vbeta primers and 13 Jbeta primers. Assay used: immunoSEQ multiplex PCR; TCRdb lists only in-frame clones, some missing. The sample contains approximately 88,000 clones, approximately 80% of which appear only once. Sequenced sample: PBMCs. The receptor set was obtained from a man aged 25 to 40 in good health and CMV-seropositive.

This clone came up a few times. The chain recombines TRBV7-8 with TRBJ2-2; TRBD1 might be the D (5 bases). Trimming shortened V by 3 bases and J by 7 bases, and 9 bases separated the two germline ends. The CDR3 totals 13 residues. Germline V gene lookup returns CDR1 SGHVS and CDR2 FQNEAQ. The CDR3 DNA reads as TGTGCCAGCAGCTTCCAGGGTATCGGGGAGCTGTTTTTT. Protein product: CASSFQGIGELFF.

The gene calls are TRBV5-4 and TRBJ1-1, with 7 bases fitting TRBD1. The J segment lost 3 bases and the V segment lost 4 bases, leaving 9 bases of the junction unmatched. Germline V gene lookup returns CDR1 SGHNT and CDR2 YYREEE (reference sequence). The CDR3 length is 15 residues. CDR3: CASSLRGIFDTEAFF. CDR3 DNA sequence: TGTGCCAGCAGCCTCAGGGGGATCTTCGACACTGAAGCTTTCTTT.

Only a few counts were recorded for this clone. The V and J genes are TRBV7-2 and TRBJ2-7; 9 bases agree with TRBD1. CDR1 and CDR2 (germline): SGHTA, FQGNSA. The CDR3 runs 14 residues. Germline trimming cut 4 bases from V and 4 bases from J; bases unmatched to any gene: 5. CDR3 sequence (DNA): TGTGCCAGCAGCTCCGGGACAGGGTTTTACGAGCAGTACTTC. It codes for CASSSGTGFYEQYF. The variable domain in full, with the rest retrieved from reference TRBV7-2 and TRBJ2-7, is GAGVSQSPSNKVTEKGKDVELRCDPISGHTALYWYRQSLGQGLEFLIYFQGNSAPDKSGLPSDRFSAERTGGSVSTLTIQRTQQEDSAVYLCASSSGTGFYEQYFGPGTRLTVT.

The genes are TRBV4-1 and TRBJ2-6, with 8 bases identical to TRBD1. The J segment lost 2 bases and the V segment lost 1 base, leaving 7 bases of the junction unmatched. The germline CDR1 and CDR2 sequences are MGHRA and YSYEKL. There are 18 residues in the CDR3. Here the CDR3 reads CASSQGAGGAAGANVLTF. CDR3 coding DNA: TGCGCCAGCAGCCAAGGGGCAGGGGGCGCGGCTGGGGCCAACGTCCTGACTTTC.

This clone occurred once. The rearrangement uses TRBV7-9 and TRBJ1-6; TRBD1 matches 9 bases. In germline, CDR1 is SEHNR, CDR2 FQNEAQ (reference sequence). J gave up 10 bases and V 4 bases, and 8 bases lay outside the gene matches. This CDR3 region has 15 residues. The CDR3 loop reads CASSSRTGERSPLHF. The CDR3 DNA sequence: TGTGCCAGCAGCTCTCGGACAGGGGAGCGATCACCCCTCCACTTT.

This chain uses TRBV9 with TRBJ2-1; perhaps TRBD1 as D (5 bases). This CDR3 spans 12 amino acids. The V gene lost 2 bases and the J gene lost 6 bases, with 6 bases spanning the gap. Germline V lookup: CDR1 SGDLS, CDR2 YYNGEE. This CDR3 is CASSVQGNEQFF. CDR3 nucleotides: TGTGCCAGCAGCGTGCAGGGCAATGAGCAGTTCTTC.

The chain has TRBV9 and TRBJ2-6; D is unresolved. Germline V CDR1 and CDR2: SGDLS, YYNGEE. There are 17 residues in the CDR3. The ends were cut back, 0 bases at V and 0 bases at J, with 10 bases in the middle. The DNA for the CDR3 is TGTGCCAGCAGCGTAGGGCATCCCAACTCTGGGGCCAACGTCCTGACTTTC. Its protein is CASSVGHPNSGANVLTF.

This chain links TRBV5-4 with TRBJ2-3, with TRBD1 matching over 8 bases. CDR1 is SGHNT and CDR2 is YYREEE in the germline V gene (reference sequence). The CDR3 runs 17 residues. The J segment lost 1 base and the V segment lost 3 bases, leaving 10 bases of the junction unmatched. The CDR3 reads CASSSDRVGPGTDTQYF. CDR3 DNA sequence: TGTGCCAGCAGCTCGGACAGGGTGGGCCCGGGCACAGATACGCAGTATTTT.

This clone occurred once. The CDR3 loop is CASSKRQGSAGYTF. In nucleotides, the CDR3 is TGTGCCAGCAGCAAAAGACAGGGTTCCGCTGGCTACACCTTC. This chain joins TRBV7-9 and TRBJ1-2; 7 nucleotides align to TRBD1. CDR3 length: 14 amino acids. With V trimmed by 5 bases and J by 7 bases, 10 bases remained unmatched. Germline V gene data show CDR1 as SEHNR and CDR2 as FQNEAQ (reference sequence).

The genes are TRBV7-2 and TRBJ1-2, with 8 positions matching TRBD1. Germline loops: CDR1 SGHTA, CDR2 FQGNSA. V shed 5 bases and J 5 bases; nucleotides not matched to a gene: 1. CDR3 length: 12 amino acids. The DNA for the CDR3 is TGTGCCAGCAGCCAGGGGGCATATGGCTACACCTTC. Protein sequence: CASSQGAYGYTF.

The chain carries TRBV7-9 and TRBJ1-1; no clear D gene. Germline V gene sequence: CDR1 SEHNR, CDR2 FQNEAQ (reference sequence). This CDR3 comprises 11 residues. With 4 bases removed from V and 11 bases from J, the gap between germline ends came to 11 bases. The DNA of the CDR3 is TGTGCCAGCAGCTCCCCCCGGGAGGCTTTCTTT. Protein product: CASSSPREAFF.

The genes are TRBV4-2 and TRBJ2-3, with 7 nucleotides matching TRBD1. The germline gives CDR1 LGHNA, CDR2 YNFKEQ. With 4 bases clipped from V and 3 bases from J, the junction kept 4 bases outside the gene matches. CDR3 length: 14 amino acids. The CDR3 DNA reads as TGTGCCAGCAGCCTCCCAGGGGGAACAGATACGCAGTATTTT. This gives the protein CASSLPGGTDTQYF.

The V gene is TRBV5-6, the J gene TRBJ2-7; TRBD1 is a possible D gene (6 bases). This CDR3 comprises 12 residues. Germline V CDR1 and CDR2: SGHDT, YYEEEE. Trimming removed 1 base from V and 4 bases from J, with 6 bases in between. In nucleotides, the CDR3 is TGTGCCAGCAGCTTGAGGGGGTACGAGCAGTACTTC. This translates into CASSLRGYEQYF. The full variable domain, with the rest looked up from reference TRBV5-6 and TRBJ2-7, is DAGVTQSPTHLIKTRGQQVTLRCSPKSGHDTVSWYQQALGQGPQFIFQYYEEEERQRGNFPDRFSGHQFPNYSSELNVNALLLGDSALYLCASSLRGYEQYFGPGTRLTVT.

The DNA of the CDR3 is TGTGCCAGTAGTCCGTACAGGGTTATAAACACTGAAGCTTTCTTT. Translation gives CASSPYRVINTEAFF. V and J are TRBV19 and TRBJ1-1; the D gene is possibly TRBD1 (6 bases). The CDR3 sequence is 15 residues long. The V gene lost 5 bases and the J gene lost 2 bases, with 15 bases spanning the gap. The V gene's germline CDR1 is LNHDA and CDR2 SQIVND (reference sequence).

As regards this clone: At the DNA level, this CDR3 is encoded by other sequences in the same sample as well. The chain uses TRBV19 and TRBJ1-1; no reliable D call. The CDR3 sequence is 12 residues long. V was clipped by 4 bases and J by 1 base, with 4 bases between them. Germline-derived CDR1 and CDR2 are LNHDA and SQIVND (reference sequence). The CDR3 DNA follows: TGTGCCAGTAGTACCGGGAACACTGAAGCTTTCTTT. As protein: CASSTGNTEAFF.

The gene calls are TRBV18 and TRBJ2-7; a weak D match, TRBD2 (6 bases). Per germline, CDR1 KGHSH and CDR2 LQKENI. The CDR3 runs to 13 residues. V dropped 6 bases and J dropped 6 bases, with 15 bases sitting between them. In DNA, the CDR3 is TGTGCCAGCTCCGTTCGGGAGAAGGGCGAGCAGTACTTC. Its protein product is CASSVREKGEQYF. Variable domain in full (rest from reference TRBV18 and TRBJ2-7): NAGVMQNPRHLVRRRGQEARLRCSPMKGHSHVYWYRQLPEEGLKFMVYLQKENIIDESGMPKERFSAEFPKEGPSILRIQQVVRGDSAAYFCASSVREKGEQYFGPGTRLTVT.

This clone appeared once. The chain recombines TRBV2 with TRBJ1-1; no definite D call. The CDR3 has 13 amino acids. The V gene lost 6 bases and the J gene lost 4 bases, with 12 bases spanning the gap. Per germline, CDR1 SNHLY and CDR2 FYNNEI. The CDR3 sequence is CASSPQVRTEAFF. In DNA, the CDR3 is TGTGCCAGCAGCCCCCAGGTGCGCACTGAAGCTTTCTTT.

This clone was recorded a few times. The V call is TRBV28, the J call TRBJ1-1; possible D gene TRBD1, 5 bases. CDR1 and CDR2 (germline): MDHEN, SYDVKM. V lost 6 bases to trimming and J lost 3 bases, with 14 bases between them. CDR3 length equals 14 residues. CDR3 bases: TGTGCCAGCAGCAACCTTCGGGGGGACACTGAAGCTTTCTTT. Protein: CASSNLRGDTEAFF.

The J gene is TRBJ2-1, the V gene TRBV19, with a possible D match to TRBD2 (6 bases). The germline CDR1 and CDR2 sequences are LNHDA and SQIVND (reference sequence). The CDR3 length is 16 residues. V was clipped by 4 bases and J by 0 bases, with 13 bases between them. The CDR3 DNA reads TGTGCCAGTAGTACTTTAGCGGTGAGCTCCTACAATGAGCAGTTCTTC. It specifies CASSTLAVSSYNEQFF.

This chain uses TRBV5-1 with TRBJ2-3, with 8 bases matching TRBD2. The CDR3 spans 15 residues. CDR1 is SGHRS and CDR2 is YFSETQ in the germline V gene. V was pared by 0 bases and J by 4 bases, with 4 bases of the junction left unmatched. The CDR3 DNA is TGCGCCAGCAGCTTGGGGCGGGGGGCTGCAGATACGCAGTATTTT. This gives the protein CASSLGRGAADTQYF.

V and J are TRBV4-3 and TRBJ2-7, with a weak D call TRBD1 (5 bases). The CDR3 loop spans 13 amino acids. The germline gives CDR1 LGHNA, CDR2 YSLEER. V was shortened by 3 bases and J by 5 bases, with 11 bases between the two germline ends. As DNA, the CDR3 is TGCGCCAGCAGCCACGCTACAGGACACGAGCAGTACTTC. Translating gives CASSHATGHEQYF.

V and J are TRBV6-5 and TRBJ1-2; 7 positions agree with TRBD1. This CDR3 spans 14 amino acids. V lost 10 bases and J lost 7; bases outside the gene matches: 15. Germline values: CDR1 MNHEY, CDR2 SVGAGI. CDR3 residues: CATLLGQALSGYTF. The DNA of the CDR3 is TGTGCCACCCTTCTCGGACAGGCCCTAAGTGGCTACACCTTC.

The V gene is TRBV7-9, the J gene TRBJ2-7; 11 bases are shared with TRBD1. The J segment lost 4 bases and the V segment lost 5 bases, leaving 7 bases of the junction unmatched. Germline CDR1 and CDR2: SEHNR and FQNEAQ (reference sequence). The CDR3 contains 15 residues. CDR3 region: CASSRGQGERYEQYF. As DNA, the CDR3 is TGTGCCAGCAGCCGGGGACAGGGGGAAAGGTACGAGCAGTACTTC.

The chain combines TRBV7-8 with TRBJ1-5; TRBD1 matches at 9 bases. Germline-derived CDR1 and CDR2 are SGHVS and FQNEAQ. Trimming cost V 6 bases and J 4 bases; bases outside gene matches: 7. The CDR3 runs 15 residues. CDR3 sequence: CASSFGTGRNQPQHF. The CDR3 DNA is TGTGCCAGCAGTTTTGGGACAGGGCGAAATCAGCCCCAGCATTTT.

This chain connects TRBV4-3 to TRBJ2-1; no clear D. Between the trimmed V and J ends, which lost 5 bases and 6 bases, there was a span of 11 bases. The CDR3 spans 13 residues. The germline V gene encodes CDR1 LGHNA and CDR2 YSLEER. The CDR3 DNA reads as TGCGCCAGCAGCGAGACTCATGTCAATGAGCAGTTCTTC. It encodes CASSETHVNEQFF.

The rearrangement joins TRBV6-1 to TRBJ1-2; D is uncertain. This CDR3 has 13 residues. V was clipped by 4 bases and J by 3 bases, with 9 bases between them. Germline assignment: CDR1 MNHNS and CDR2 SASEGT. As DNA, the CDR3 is TGTGCCAGCAGTGTCACAGAAGACTATGGCTACACCTTC. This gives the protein CASSVTEDYGYTF.

DNA of the CDR3: TGTGCTAGTGGTTTGGGGGCGGGGGGCCGGGAAGAGACCCAGTACTTC. Protein: CASGLGAGGREETQYF. The gene calls are TRBV12-5 and TRBJ2-5; 8 nucleotides align to TRBD2. J lost 3 bases, V lost 1 base, and 7 bases had no gene match. Germline loops: CDR1 LGHNT, CDR2 FRNRAP. The length of the CDR3 is 16 residues.

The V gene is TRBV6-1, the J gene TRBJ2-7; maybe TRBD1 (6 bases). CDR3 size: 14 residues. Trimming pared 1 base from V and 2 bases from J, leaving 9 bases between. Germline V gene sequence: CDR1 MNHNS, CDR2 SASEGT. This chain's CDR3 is CASSEVAGAYEQYV. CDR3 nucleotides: TGTGCCAGCAGTGAAGTGGCAGGGGCCTACGAGCAGTACGTC.

The CDR3 loop is CASSLSMNTEAFF. CDR3 nucleotide sequence: TGTGCCAGCAGCTTGAGCATGAACACTGAAGCTTTCTTT. The genes are TRBV5-5 and TRBJ1-1; no definite D call. Trimming removed 1 base at V and 0 bases at J, with 4 bases between. The germline V gene encodes CDR1 SGHKS and CDR2 YYEKEE (reference sequence). The CDR3 spans 13 residues.

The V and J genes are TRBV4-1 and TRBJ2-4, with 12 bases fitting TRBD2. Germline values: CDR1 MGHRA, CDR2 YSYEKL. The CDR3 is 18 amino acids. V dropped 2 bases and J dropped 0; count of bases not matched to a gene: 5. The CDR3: CASSQWASGGVAKNIQYF. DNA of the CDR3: TGCGCCAGCAGCCAATGGGCTAGCGGGGGGGTAGCCAAAAACATTCAGTACTTC.